The rows below give T cell receptor beta chains drawn from one sample of a study of blood T cell repertoires in COVID-19. Sequenced by immunoSEQ multiplex PCR; TCRdb stores in-frame clones only, minus some. The sample lists over 150,000 clones, approximately 85% seen once, with 6.5% to 7.5% in the top ten. Specimen: peripheral blood. The receptor set was obtained from an elderly man with COVID-19, enrolled during active disease. Each CDR3 is given with its conserved first and last residue. D genes are given only for firm matches. Rows give clone size only sometimes, using once, few, many, or a class for an expanded clone.

J: TRBJ2-3; V: TRBV5-1; D: TRBD2; size: .; CDR3: CASSLTSVGTDTQYF; DNA: TGCGCCAGCAGCTTAACTAGCGTCGGCACAGATACGCAGTATTTT
J: TRBJ2-7; V: TRBV11-3; D: TRBD2; size: .; CDR3: CASSFSGGLSSYEQYF; DNA: TGTGCCAGCAGCTTCAGCGGGGGGTTAAGCTCCTACGAGCAGTACTTC
J: TRBJ2-7; V: TRBV3-1/TRBV3-2; D: .; size: .; CDR3: CASSLLAGFSYEQYF; DNA: TGTGCCAGCAGCCTTCTGGCGGGTTTCTCCTACGAGCAGTACTTC
J: TRBJ1-6; V: TRBV2; D: .; size: .; CDR3: CASSEGEGRRAGSPLHF; DNA: TGTGCCAGCAGTGAAGGAGAAGGGCGGCGTGCGGGATCACCCCTCCACTTT
J: TRBJ2-7; V: TRBV7-8; D: TRBD2; size: .; CDR3: CASSFSGVYEQYF; DNA: TGTGCCAGCAGCTTTAGCGGGGTCTACGAGCAGTACTTC
J: TRBJ1-2; V: TRBV7-2; D: .; size: .; CDR3: CASSLVLGAGYGYTF; DNA: TGTGCCAGCAGCTTAGTCCTGGGGGCGGGCTATGGCTACACCTTC
J: TRBJ1-1; V: TRBV18; D: .; size: .; CDR3: CASSPHQDTEAFF; DNA: TGTGCCAGCTCCCCACATCAGGACACTGAAGCTTTCTTT
J: TRBJ1-1; V: TRBV3-1/TRBV3-2; D: .; size: .; CDR3: CASSRRLGGNTEAFF; DNA: TGTGCCAGCAGCCGACGACTGGGGGGGAACACTGAAGCTTTCTTT
J: TRBJ1-2; V: TRBV3-1/TRBV3-2; D: .; size: .; CDR3: CASSQTGRDGYTF; DNA: TGTGCCAGCAGCCAAACAGGGAGAGACGGCTACACCTTC
J: TRBJ2-7; V: TRBV9; D: TRBD1; size: .; CDR3: CASSVDEGAQYF; DNA: TGTGCCAGCAGCGTAGACGAGGGGGCGCAGTACTTC
J: TRBJ2-5; V: TRBV7-6; D: .; size: .; CDR3: CASSLSPGETQYF; DNA: TGTGCCAGCAGCTTAAGTCCGGGAGAGACCCAGTACTTC
J: TRBJ2-7; V: TRBV7-2; D: .; size: .; CDR3: CASSPPGRTYEQYF; DNA: TGTGCCAGCAGCCCCCCAGGGAGGACCTACGAGCAGTACTTC
J: TRBJ1-5; V: TRBV15; D: .; size: .; CDR3: CATSRTGYSNQPQHF; DNA: TGTGCCACCAGCAGGACAGGTTATAGCAATCAGCCCCAGCATTTT
J: TRBJ1-1; V: TRBV9; D: .; size: .; CDR3: CASSVDWQAEAFF; DNA: TGTGCCAGCAGCGTAGATTGGCAGGCTGAAGCTTTCTTT
J: TRBJ2-5; V: TRBV11-2; D: .; size: .; CDR3: CASSLVAFQETQYF; DNA: TGTGCCAGCAGCTTAGTAGCGTTCCAAGAGACCCAGTACTTC
J: TRBJ1-6; V: TRBV6-5; D: .; size: .; CDR3: CASSYDTNSPLHF; DNA: TGTGCCAGCAGTTACGACACGAATTCACCCCTCCACTTT
J: TRBJ1-3; V: TRBV10-3; D: TRBD1; size: .; CDR3: CAIRGDRGGNTIYF; DNA: TGTGCCATCAGGGGGGACAGGGGTGGAAACACCATATATTTT
J: TRBJ2-5; V: TRBV19; D: TRBD2; size: .; CDR3: CASRSYSGGYQETQYF; DNA: TGTGCCAGTAGATCCTATAGCGGGGGCTACCAAGAGACCCAGTACTTC
J: TRBJ2-5; V: TRBV19; D: TRBD1; size: .; CDR3: CASSEDRAETQYF; DNA: TGTGCCAGTAGTGAGGACAGGGCAGAGACCCAGTACTTC
J: TRBJ1-2; V: TRBV15; D: .; size: .; CDR3: CATSRDRVYGYTF; DNA: TGTGCCACCAGCAGAGACCGGGTCTATGGCTACACCTTC
J: TRBJ2-2; V: TRBV3-1/TRBV3-2; D: .; size: .; CDR3: CASSRAGGELFF; DNA: TGTGCCAGCAGCCGGGCCGGCGGGGAGCTGTTTTTT
J: TRBJ1-4; V: TRBV5-1; D: TRBD1; size: .; CDR3: CASSLAPGGTGDEKLFF; DNA: TGCGCCAGCAGCTTGGCCCCCGGCGGGACAGGGGACGAAAAACTGTTTTTT
J: TRBJ2-5; V: TRBV4-2; D: TRBD1; size: few; CDR3: CASSQDGQGRTQYF; DNA: TGTGCCAGCAGCCAAGATGGACAGGGACGGACCCAGTACTTC
J: TRBJ2-3; V: TRBV5-8; D: .; size: .; CDR3: CASSLGMGPGTDTQYF; DNA: TGTGCCAGCAGCTTGGGAATGGGGCCAGGCACAGATACGCAGTATTTT
J: TRBJ1-1; V: TRBV2; D: .; size: .; CDR3: CASSEAGRLNTEAFF; DNA: TGTGCCAGCAGTGAGGCAGGGAGGCTGAACACTGAAGCTTTCTTT
J: TRBJ2-5; V: TRBV7-9; D: .; size: .; CDR3: CASSPIGEGETQYF; DNA: TGTGCCAGCAGCCCGATTGGAGAGGGAGAGACCCAGTACTTC
J: TRBJ1-4; V: TRBV28; D: TRBD1; size: .; CDR3: CASNRVQGGGEKLFF; DNA: TGTGCCAGCAATCGGGTACAGGGGGGGGGTGAAAAACTGTTTTTT
J: TRBJ2-3; V: TRBV29-1; D: .; size: .; CDR3: CSVDTETDTQYF; DNA: TGCAGCGTGGATACAGAGACAGATACGCAGTATTTT
J: TRBJ2-7; V: TRBV4-2; D: .; size: .; CDR3: CASSQDPGNVYEQYF; DNA: TGTGCCAGCAGCCAAGATCCGGGAAATGTCTACGAGCAGTACTTC
J: TRBJ2-1; V: TRBV7-2; D: .; size: .; CDR3: CASSPQTSSYNEQFF; DNA: TGTGCCAGCAGCCCCCAGACTAGCTCCTACAATGAGCAGTTCTTC
J: TRBJ2-6; V: TRBV28; D: .; size: .; CDR3: CASSPQSSGANVLTF; DNA: TGTGCCAGCAGTCCTCAGTCCTCTGGGGCCAACGTCCTGACTTTC
J: TRBJ1-5; V: TRBV5-1; D: TRBD1; size: few; CDR3: CASSYKVKGAFSNQPQHF; DNA: TGCGCCAGCAGCTATAAGGTCAAGGGGGCGTTTAGCAATCAGCCCCAGCATTTT
J: TRBJ1-2; V: TRBV28; D: TRBD1; size: .; CDR3: CASGAGTGRGYTF; DNA: TGTGCCAGCGGGGCCGGGACAGGGCGAGGCTACACCTTC
J: TRBJ1-1; V: TRBV18; D: TRBD1; size: .; CDR3: CASSPPTGLNTEAFF; DNA: TGTGCCAGCTCACCACCGACAGGGTTGAATACTGAAGCTTTCTTT
J: TRBJ2-7; V: TRBV23-1; D: TRBD1; size: .; CDR3: CASSLHFSTRDRVVRGYF; DNA: TGCGCCAGCAGCCTTCATTTTTCGACCCGGGACAGGGTGGTCCGAGGGTACTTC
J: TRBJ1-4; V: TRBV5-1; D: .; size: .; CDR3: CASSSGGATNEKLFF; DNA: TGCGCCAGCAGCTCGGGGGGTGCAACTAATGAAAAACTGTTTTTT
J: TRBJ2-5; V: TRBV9; D: TRBD2; size: .; CDR3: CASSTRGGEGETQYF; DNA: TGTGCCAGCAGCACTAGGGGAGGGGAGGGGGAGACCCAGTACTTC
J: TRBJ1-1; V: TRBV6-1; D: .; size: few; CDR3: CASSERQEESEAFF; DNA: TGTGCCAGCAGTGAACGACAGGAGGAGTCTGAAGCTTTCTTT
J: TRBJ1-2; V: TRBV28; D: .; size: .; CDR3: CASSVTFGYGYTF; DNA: TGTGCCAGCAGTGTCACCTTCGGCTATGGCTACACCTTC
J: TRBJ1-2; V: TRBV19; D: .; size: .; CDR3: CASSINTGGSEGYTF; DNA: TGTGCCAGTAGTATCAATACGGGAGGTAGCGAGGGCTACACCTTC
J: TRBJ2-7; V: TRBV6-2/TRBV6-3; D: TRBD1; size: .; CDR3: CASSEYSGQVYEQYF; DNA: TGTGCCAGCAGCGAATACTCAGGACAGGTCTACGAGCAGTACTTC
J: TRBJ2-7; V: TRBV3-1/TRBV3-2; D: .; size: .; CDR3: CASSQGPIRYEQYF; DNA: TGTGCCAGCAGCCAGGGGCCCATACGCTACGAGCAGTACTTC
J: TRBJ2-5; V: TRBV3-1/TRBV3-2; D: TRBD2; size: .; CDR3: CASSQVGTKETQYF; DNA: TGTGCCAGCAGCCAAGTGGGGACTAAAGAGACCCAGTACTTC
J: TRBJ1-6; V: TRBV18; D: .; size: .; CDR3: CASSPAAAGFNSPLHF; DNA: TGTGCCAGCTCACCAGCGGCAGCTGGGTTTAATTCACCCCTCCACTTT
J: TRBJ2-1; V: TRBV6-2/TRBV6-3; D: TRBD1; size: .; CDR3: CASSSGDRFGDEQFF; DNA: TGTGCCAGCAGTTCCGGGGACAGGTTCGGGGATGAGCAGTTCTTC
J: TRBJ1-2; V: TRBV6-5; D: TRBD1; size: .; CDR3: CASSRGTGPGGYTF; DNA: TGTGCCAGCAGTAGGGGGACAGGGCCAGGAGGCTACACCTTC
J: TRBJ2-3; V: TRBV3-1/TRBV3-2; D: .; size: .; CDR3: CASSGTLNVGTDTQYF; DNA: TGTGCCAGCAGCGGTACCCTAAATGTCGGCACAGATACGCAGTATTTT
J: TRBJ2-2; V: TRBV7-3; D: TRBD2; size: .; CDR3: CASSRTSAGELFF; DNA: TGTGCCAGCAGTCGCACTAGCGCCGGGGAGCTGTTTTTT
J: TRBJ2-7; V: TRBV6-2/TRBV6-3; D: .; size: few; CDR3: CASSYVRSGEQYF; DNA: TGTGCCAGCAGTTACGTGCGGTCCGGCGAGCAGTACTTC
J: TRBJ2-7; V: TRBV7-2; D: .; size: .; CDR3: CASSVQGGSEQYF; DNA: TGTGCCAGCAGCGTCCAGGGGGGCAGCGAGCAGTACTTC
J: TRBJ1-1; V: TRBV19; D: .; size: few; CDR3: CASSKGVYTEAFF; DNA: TGTGCCAGTAGTAAGGGAGTGTACACTGAAGCTTTCTTT
J: TRBJ2-7; V: TRBV19; D: TRBD1; size: .; CDR3: CASSDQLGQGYEQYF; DNA: TGTGCCAGCTCGGACCAGCTAGGACAGGGCTACGAGCAGTACTTC
J: TRBJ1-2; V: TRBV24-1; D: TRBD1; size: .; CDR3: CATSESPQGAGYGYTF; DNA: TGTGCCACCAGTGAATCCCCACAGGGGGCAGGCTATGGCTACACCTTC
J: TRBJ1-1; V: TRBV27; D: .; size: .; CDR3: CASSWLQGNTEAFF; DNA: TGTGCCAGCAGTTGGCTCCAGGGTAACACTGAAGCTTTCTTT
J: TRBJ1-2; V: TRBV3-1/TRBV3-2; D: TRBD1; size: .; CDR3: CASSPTGINYGYTF; DNA: TGTGCCAGCAGCCCGACAGGGATTAACTATGGCTACACCTTC